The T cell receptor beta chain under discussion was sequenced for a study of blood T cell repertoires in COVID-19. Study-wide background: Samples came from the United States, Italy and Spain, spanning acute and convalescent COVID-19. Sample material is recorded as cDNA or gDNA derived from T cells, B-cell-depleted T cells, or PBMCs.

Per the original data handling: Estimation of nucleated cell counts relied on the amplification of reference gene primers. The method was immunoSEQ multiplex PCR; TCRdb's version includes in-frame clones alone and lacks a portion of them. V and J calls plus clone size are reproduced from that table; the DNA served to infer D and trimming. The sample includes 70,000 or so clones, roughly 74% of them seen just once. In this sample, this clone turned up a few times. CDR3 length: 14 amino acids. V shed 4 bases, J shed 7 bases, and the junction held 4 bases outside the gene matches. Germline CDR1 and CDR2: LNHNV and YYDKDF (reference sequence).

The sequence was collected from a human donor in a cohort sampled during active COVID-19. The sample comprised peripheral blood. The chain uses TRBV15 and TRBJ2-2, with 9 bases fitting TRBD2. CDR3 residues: CATSTSGMSGELFF. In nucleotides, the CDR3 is TGTGCCACCAGCACTAGCGGGATGAGCGGGGAGCTGTTTTTT.